This T cell receptor beta chain was found in a study of identical twins. The CDR3 loop spans 13 amino acids. Germline V gives CDR1 DFQATT, CDR2 SNEGSKA (reference sequence). Losses at the gene ends were 4 bases for V and 2 bases for J; bases not matched to a gene: 2. Each CDR3 protein gets one entry after TCRdb re-called the 5' RACE reads with MiXCR. The sample has 400,000 or so distinct CDR3 sequences, approximately 8.8% seen once. Worth noting for this clonotype: Antigen: not known.

Study-wide findings and caveats: Alpha sequences that were out-of-frame and twin-shared showed an excess of low generation probability. Excess twin sharing in beta out-of-frame sequences was weaker. The conclusions drew on cross-sectional statistical analysis instead of tracking the same donors.

The sequence came from a woman aged 45 to 65 in good health. The sample consisted of naive T cells sorted from blood. The rearrangement joins TRBV20-1 to TRBJ1-3; 7 nucleotides line up with TRBD1. CDR3 sequence reads: CSANRGPGNTIYF. The DNA of the CDR3 is TGCAGTGCTAATAGGGGGCCTGGAAACACCATATATTTT.